These 22 T cell receptor beta chains came from one sample sequenced in a study of PD-1 blockade in classical Hodgkin lymphoma. Sequencing used immunoSEQ multiplex PCR; TCRdb keeps in-frame clones, though not all of them. The sample carries about 50,000 clones, 88% recorded once. Brentuximab vedotin exposure varied, and every patient relapsed after autologous stem cell transplantation. Material: peripheral blood mononuclear cells (PBMCs), obtained before the second cycle of nivolumab. The receptors stem from a human donor with classical Hodgkin lymphoma.

The chain employs TRBV5-1 and TRBJ2-5; D may be TRBD1 (5 bases). The V end was cut by 5 bases, the J end by 2 bases, with 13 bases between. The CDR3 totals 14 residues. Germline CDR1 reads SGHRS; CDR2 reads YFSETQ. DNA of the CDR3: TGCGCCAGCAGTTTTCAGGGTTTTCAAGAGACCCAGTACTTC. Translation: CASSFQGFQETQYF. The whole variable domain, remainder taken from reference TRBV5-1 and TRBJ2-5, is KAGVTQTPRYLIKTRGQQVTLSCSPISGHRSVSWYQQTPGQGLQFLFEYFSETQRNKGNFPGRFSGRQFSNSRSEMNVSTLELGDSALYLCASSFQGFQETQYFGPGTRLLVL.

V and J are TRBV5-1 and TRBJ2-2; D remains ambiguous. This CDR3 contains 14 residues. V lost 3 bases and J lost 4, with 10 bases in between. Germline assignment: CDR1 SGHRS and CDR2 YFSETQ. In DNA form, the CDR3 reads TGCGCCAGCAGCTCGGTGGTAGGCACCGGGGAGCTGTTTTTT. Translating it yields CASSSVVGTGELFF.

The J gene is TRBJ1-1, the V gene TRBV7-7; D is unresolved. Germline V gene lookup returns CDR1 SSHAT and CDR2 FNYEAQ (reference sequence). The CDR3 spans 13 residues. V was pared by 2 bases and J by 5 bases, with 9 bases between. CDR3 coding DNA: TGTGCCAGCAGCTTAAACGGGCAAACTGAAGCTTTCTTT. Amino acids: CASSLNGQTEAFF.

The chain has TRBV27 and TRBJ2-5; D not certain. Trimming shortened V by 6 bases and J by 5 bases, and 13 bases separated the two germline ends. Germline V gene data show CDR1 as MNHEY and CDR2 as SMNVEV (reference sequence). There are 13 residues in the CDR3. The CDR3 is CASRSLILETQYF. CDR3 DNA: TGTGCCAGCAGATCCCTTATCCTGGAGACCCAGTACTTC.

The J gene is TRBJ1-2, the V gene TRBV2; D unclear. Trimming shortened V by 4 bases and J by 7 bases, and 4 bases separated the two germline ends. Germline CDR1 is SNHLY and CDR2 is FYNNEI. This CDR3 spans 10 amino acids. The CDR3 bases are TGTGCCAGCAGTGGATCTGGCTACACCTTC. This encodes CASSGSGYTF.

The rearrangement uses TRBV18 and TRBJ2-1; D uncertain. The CDR3 is 15 amino acids. Germline V gene data show CDR1 as KGHSH and CDR2 as LQKENI. V dropped 2 bases and J dropped 0 bases, with 8 bases sitting between them. CDR3 in amino acids: CASSPLKSSYNEQFF. In nucleotides, the CDR3 is TGTGCCAGCTCACCATTGAAGAGCTCCTACAATGAGCAGTTCTTC.

The CDR3 region is CASSSLVWGQETQYF. CDR3 sequence (DNA): TGTGCCAGCAGTTCCCTAGTCTGGGGGCAAGAGACCCAGTACTTC. The chain is built from TRBV28 and TRBJ2-5; D could derive from TRBD1 or TRBD2 (5 bases each). Per germline, CDR1 MDHEN and CDR2 SYDVKM. Trimming took 4 bases from V and 2 from J, leaving 14 bases between them. CDR3 length equals 15 residues.

This chain joins TRBV11-2 and TRBJ1-2, with D possibly TRBD1 on 6 matching bases. Trimming removed 2 bases from V and 3 bases from J, with 16 bases in between. Germline values: CDR1 SGHAT, CDR2 FQNNGV. CDR3 size: 16 residues. DNA of the CDR3: TGTGCCAGCAGCTTAAGACGGGGGCGACTGGACTATGGCTACACCTTC. Amino acids: CASSLRRGRLDYGYTF.

The gene calls are TRBV30 and TRBJ2-5; 10 positions agree with TRBD1. The V gene end was trimmed by 6 bases and the J gene end by 6 bases; junction bases not matched to a gene: 10. The germline V gene encodes CDR1 GTSNPN and CDR2 SVGIG (reference sequence). This CDR3 comprises 14 residues. The CDR3 DNA sequence: TGTGCCTGCGCACAGAGGGACAGGGGAAAGACCCAGTACTTC. Translated, it gives CACAQRDRGKTQYF.

The chain couples TRBV7-9 to TRBJ1-4; D remains unclear. The CDR3 length is 14 residues. The V gene's germline CDR1 is SEHNR and CDR2 FQNEAQ (reference sequence). V lost 1 base and J 4 bases, leaving 7 bases between the germline ends. CDR3 bases: TGTGCCAGCAGCTTAGACGGATATAATGAAAAACTGTTTTTT. It translates to CASSLDGYNEKLFF. Looking up the rest from reference TRBV7-9 and TRBJ1-4 gives the full variable domain: DTGVSQNPRHKITKRGQNVTFRCDPISEHNRLYWYRQTLGQGPEFLTYFQNEAQLEKSRLLSDRFSAERPKGSFSTLEIQRTEQGDSAMYLCASSLDGYNEKLFFGSGTQLSVL.

This clone came up a few times. The V call is TRBV5-1, the J call TRBJ2-1, with a tentative D call TRBD1 (6 bases). The germline V gene has CDR1 SGHRS and CDR2 YFSETQ. This CDR3 has 15 residues. V dropped 0 bases and J dropped 5 bases, with 12 bases sitting between them. The CDR3 here is CASSLEQGTNNEQFF. The CDR3 DNA sequence: TGCGCCAGCAGCTTGGAGCAGGGGACAAACAATGAGCAGTTCTTC.

This chain links TRBV5-1 with TRBJ2-7; TRBD1 matches 7 bases. The CDR3 totals 14 residues. The V and J ends lost 4 bases and 3 bases, in that order; junction bases with no gene match: 7. Germline values: CDR1 SGHRS, CDR2 YFSETQ. The CDR3 DNA sequence: TGCGCCAGCAGCGCCGGGACAGTGAACTACGAGCAGTACTTC. Its translation is CASSAGTVNYEQYF.

V usage is TRBV5-1 and J usage is TRBJ2-3; TRBD2 is a possible D gene (6 bases). V lost 2 bases, J lost 1 base, and 14 bases lay in between. The CDR3 runs to 16 residues. The germline gives CDR1 SGHRS, CDR2 YFSETQ. The CDR3 is CASSLGPTGGTDTQYF. The DNA of the CDR3 is TGCGCCAGCAGCTTAGGCCCTACGGGGGGCACAGATACGCAGTATTTT.

J is TRBJ2-7 and V is TRBV5-4; the D gene could be TRBD1 or TRBD2 (5 bases each). CDR1 SGHNT and CDR2 YYREEE come from the germline V gene (reference sequence). CDR3 size: 12 residues. V lost 4 bases and J lost 6, with 11 bases in between. CDR3 loop: CASSETGLEQYF. The DNA for the CDR3 is TGTGCCAGCAGCGAAACGGGGCTCGAGCAGTACTTC.

The J gene is TRBJ2-2, the V gene TRBV9, with 8 bases matching TRBD1. Looked up from germline, CDR1 is SGDLS and CDR2 is YYNGEE. Trimming cost V 4 bases and J 7 bases; bases outside gene matches: 12. The CDR3 spans 16 residues. The CDR3, as DNA: TGTGCCAGCAGCCCTCAGGGGGCCCGGGTCGGCGGGGAGCTGTTTTTT. Protein: CASSPQGARVGGELFF.

The gene calls are TRBV19 and TRBJ2-6; a weak D match, TRBD1 (6 bases). The CDR3 is 17 amino acids. Germline V lookup: CDR1 LNHDA, CDR2 SQIVND (reference sequence). V was pared by 5 bases and J by 0 bases, with 14 bases between. CDR3 sequence (DNA): TGTGCCAGTAGTGTATCACAGGGTAGCTCTGGGGCCAACGTCCTGACTTTC. This translates into CASSVSQGSSGANVLTF. The variable domain in full, with the rest retrieved from reference TRBV19 and TRBJ2-6, is DGGITQSPKYLFRKEGQNVTLSCEQNLNHDAMYWYRQDPGQGLRLIYYSQIVNDFQKGDIAEGYSVSREKKESFPLTVTSAQKNPTAFYLCASSVSQGSSGANVLTFGAGSRLTVL.

The chain has TRBV5-1 and TRBJ2-5; the D gene is possibly TRBD2 (6 bases). The germline V gene has CDR1 SGHRS and CDR2 YFSETQ. The germline V and J ends were trimmed by 4 bases and 1 base, with 26 bases remaining between them. This CDR3 has 19 amino acids. In nucleotides, the CDR3 is TGCGCCAGCAGCCTGCGTGGTTCACCCGAAGGCGGGGTCCAAGAGACCCAGTACTTC. The encoded protein is CASSLRGSPEGGVQETQYF.

By share of the sample, this clone is medium-sized (0.01 to 0.1%). The chain employs TRBV19 and TRBJ2-1; 11 nucleotides match TRBD2. V lost 7 bases and J lost 3; bases outside the gene matches: 5. The CDR3 has 15 residues. CDR1 LNHDA and CDR2 SQIVND come from the germline V gene (reference sequence). The CDR3 reads CASTPTSGDYNEQFF. Here the CDR3 DNA reads TGTGCCAGTACCCCGACTAGCGGGGACTACAATGAGCAGTTCTTC.

This clone was found once. The chain employs TRBV18 and TRBJ2-7; the D gene is possibly TRBD2 (7 bases). V was trimmed by 3 bases and J by 4 bases, leaving 13 bases between them. The CDR3 length is 14 residues. Germline assignment: CDR1 KGHSH and CDR2 LQKENI. The CDR3 reads CASSPSGGLYEQYF. Written as DNA, the CDR3 is TGTGCCAGCTCACCGTCCGGGGGGCTATACGAGCAGTACTTC.

The chain is built from TRBV2 and TRBJ2-2, with 7 bases matching TRBD1. The CDR3 runs to 12 residues. Germline trimming cut 7 bases from V and 8 bases from J; bases unmatched to any gene: 4. Germline CDR1 SNHLY, CDR2 FYNNEI. The CDR3 DNA reads TGTGCCAGCACCCGACAGGGAGGGGAGCTGTTTTTT. As protein: CASTRQGGELFF.

This chain joins TRBV5-6 and TRBJ1-5; D is ambiguous. Trimming cost V 0 bases and J 11 bases, with 15 bases left between them. CDR3 size: 14 residues. CDR1 is SGHDT and CDR2 is YYEEEE in the germline V gene. The CDR3 region is CASSLGSFGSAQHF. DNA for the CDR3: TGTGCCAGCAGCTTGGGTTCCTTCGGGTCGGCCCAGCATTTT.

This clone was seen only a few times. This sequence joins TRBV5-1 and TRBJ1-6; TRBD1 agrees at 8 bases. This CDR3 has 16 residues. V shed 2 bases and J 6 bases; nucleotides not matched to a gene: 7. Per germline, CDR1 SGHRS and CDR2 YFSETQ. CDR3 in amino acids: CASSFVPGTGNSPLHF. CDR3 bases: TGCGCCAGCAGCTTCGTTCCCGGGACAGGTAATTCACCCCTCCACTTT.